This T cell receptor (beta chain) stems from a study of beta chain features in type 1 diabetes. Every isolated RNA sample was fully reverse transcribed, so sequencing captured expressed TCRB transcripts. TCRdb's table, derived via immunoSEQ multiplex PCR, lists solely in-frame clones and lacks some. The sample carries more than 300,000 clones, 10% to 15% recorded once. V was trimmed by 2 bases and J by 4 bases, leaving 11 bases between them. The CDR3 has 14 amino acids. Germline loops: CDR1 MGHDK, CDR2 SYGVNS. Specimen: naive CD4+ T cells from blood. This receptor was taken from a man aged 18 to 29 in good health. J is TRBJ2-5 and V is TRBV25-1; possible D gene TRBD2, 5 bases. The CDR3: CASSEQLARETQYF. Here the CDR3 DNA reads TGTGCCAGCAGTGAACAGTTAGCGAGAGAGACCCAGTACTTC. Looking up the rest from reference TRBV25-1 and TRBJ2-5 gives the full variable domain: EADIYQTPRYLVIGTGKKITLECSQTMGHDKMYWYQQDPGMELHLIHYSYGVNSTEKGDLSSESTVSRIRTEHFPLTLESARPSHTSQYLCASSEQLARETQYFGPGTRLLVL.